This T cell receptor beta chain was found in a study of beta chain features in type 1 diabetes. Points from the study as a whole: Among patients with Type 1 diabetes, TCRB CDR3s were moderately but significantly shorter in every one of the four CD4+ subsets.

The investigators reverse transcribed all of the isolated RNA, so they sequenced expressed TCRB transcripts. Sequencing was performed with immunoSEQ multiplex PCR; in TCRdb, only in-frame clones are kept and a portion is missing. Of about 160,000 clones in the sample, just over 8% were seen once. This clone was seen only a few times. Its specificity is unknown. Germline V gene lookup returns CDR1 SGHRS and CDR2 YFSETQ. This CDR3 is built from 12 residues. Between the trimmed V and J ends, which lost 2 bases and 5 bases, there was a span of 7 bases. The sample comprised central memory CD4+ T cells from blood. The sequence was obtained from a woman aged 18-29 years with type 1 diabetes. This sequence joins TRBV5-1 and TRBJ2-5; no reliable D call. CDR3 in amino acids: CASSLTRETQYF. CDR3 coding DNA: TGCGCCAGCAGCTTAACGAGGGAGACCCAGTACTTC.